These 23 T cell receptor beta chains share one sample of origin, sequenced in a study of blood T cell repertoires in COVID-19. The repertoire was sequenced with immunoSEQ multiplex PCR; TCRdb's copy has only in-frame clones and lacks some. The repertoire holds around 60,000 clones, with roughly four fifths as singletons. The sequenced sample was peripheral blood. These TCRs come from an elderly man with acute or convalescent COVID-19.

The V gene is TRBV6-5, the J gene TRBJ2-1; D is perhaps TRBD1 (5 bases). The CDR3 length is 15 residues. CDR1 MNHEY and CDR2 SVGAGI come from the germline V gene. The V end lost 0 bases, the J end lost 5 bases, and 11 bases lay between the germline ends. Here the CDR3 reads CASSYSQGWNNEQFF. CDR3 bases: TGTGCCAGCAGTTACTCGCAGGGTTGGAACAATGAGCAGTTCTTC.

The chain employs TRBV18 and TRBJ1-1; 7 positions match TRBD1. The CDR3 is 16 residues long. CDR1 KGHSH and CDR2 LQKENI come from the germline V gene. Losses at the gene ends were 0 bases for V and 0 bases for J; bases not matched to a gene: 4. CDR3 region: CASSPPTGIVNTEAFF. CDR3 coding DNA: TGTGCCAGCTCACCACCGACAGGGATTGTGAACACTGAAGCTTTCTTT.

The chain links TRBV9 to TRBJ2-5; perhaps TRBD2 as D (5 bases). This CDR3 has 14 amino acids. V was pared by 3 bases and J by 5 bases, with 14 bases between. CDR1 and CDR2 from the germline V gene are SGDLS and YYNGEE. Here the CDR3 DNA reads TGTGCCAGCAGCGCACGGCCCCGAGGGGAGACCCAGTACTTC. Encoded protein: CASSARPRGETQYF.

This clone has more than one count but fewer than ten. The CDR3 reads CASSERPQAYRNQPQHF. The CDR3 nucleotides are TGTGCCAGCAGTGAAAGACCACAGGCCTACCGCAATCAGCCCCAGCATTTT. The chain combines TRBV6-1 with TRBJ1-5, with D perhaps TRBD1 (5 bases). The CDR3 consists of 17 residues. Per germline, CDR1 MNHNS and CDR2 SASEGT. Trimming removed 2 bases from V and 2 bases from J, with 16 bases in between.

The genes are TRBV2 and TRBJ2-5; D not certain. Germline CDR1 is SNHLY and CDR2 is FYNNEI. Trimming left V 2 bases short and J 4 bases short, with 8 bases between. CDR3 length: 13 residues. The CDR3 DNA sequence: TGTGCCAGCAGTGAATCTCGCGGAGAGACCCAGTACTTC. Amino acid sequence: CASSESRGETQYF. Together with reference TRBV2 and TRBJ2-5, the CDR3 gives the full variable domain: EPEVTQTPSHQVTQMGQEVILRCVPISNHLYFYWYRQILGQKVEFLVSFYNNEISEKSEIFDDQFSVERPDGSNFTLKIRSTKLEDSAMYFCASSESRGETQYFGPGTRLLVL.

This CDR3 reads CASSLARYQPQHF. The DNA of the CDR3 is TGTGCCAGCAGCTTGGCCCGTTATCAGCCCCAGCATTTT. V is TRBV5-6 and J is TRBJ1-5; D gene uncertain. The CDR3 is 13 residues long. The germline V gene has CDR1 SGHDT and CDR2 YYEEEE. The germline V and J ends were trimmed by 0 bases and 5 bases, with 6 bases remaining between them.

V usage is TRBV6-5 and J usage is TRBJ1-2, with D perhaps TRBD1 (6 bases). Trimming shortened V by 0 bases and J by 4 bases, and 9 bases separated the two germline ends. Germline V gene sequence: CDR1 MNHEY, CDR2 SVGAGI. CDR3 length: 14 residues. The CDR3 sequence: CASSYSYRAYGYTF. In DNA, the CDR3 is TGTGCCAGCAGTTACTCGTACAGGGCCTATGGCTACACCTTC.

V is TRBV5-6 and J is TRBJ2-7; no reliable D call. V dropped 0 bases and J dropped 4 bases, with 5 bases sitting between them. The CDR3 sequence is 12 residues long. Per germline, CDR1 SGHDT and CDR2 YYEEEE. CDR3 bases: TGTGCCAGCAGCTTGGCCAAATACGAGCAGTACTTC. This codes for CASSLAKYEQYF. Supplemented by reference TRBV5-6 and TRBJ2-7, the full variable domain reads DAGVTQSPTHLIKTRGQQVTLRCSPKSGHDTVSWYQQALGQGPQFIFQYYEEEERQRGNFPDRFSGHQFPNYSSELNVNALLLGDSALYLCASSLAKYEQYFGPGTRLTVT.

This clone was found once. The genes are TRBV18 and TRBJ2-7; 7 bases align to TRBD1. Germline V gene data show CDR1 as KGHSH and CDR2 as LQKENI. The CDR3 covers 15 residues. V lost 6 bases and J lost 0; bases outside the gene matches: 8. The CDR3 coding sequence is TGTGCCAGCTCCCAGGGACAGACGAGCTCCTACGAGCAGTACTTC. It encodes CASSQGQTSSYEQYF.

This chain uses TRBV27 with TRBJ1-2; possibly TRBD1 for D (5 bases). V was trimmed by 6 bases and J by 1 base, leaving 6 bases between them. The germline V gene encodes CDR1 MNHEY and CDR2 SMNVEV (reference sequence). This CDR3 contains 12 residues. The CDR3 region is CASRGHNYGYTF. Here the CDR3 DNA reads TGTGCCAGCAGGGGGCATAACTATGGCTACACCTTC.

This chain connects TRBV10-1 to TRBJ1-1, with D possibly matching TRBD1 (6 bases). V lost 0 bases to trimming and J lost 1 base, with 15 bases between them. Germline CDR1 reads WNHNN; CDR2 reads SYGVQD (reference sequence). The CDR3 has 17 residues. The CDR3 region is CASSESPGASENTEAFF. CDR3 nucleotides: TGCGCCAGCAGTGAGTCGCCAGGGGCGAGTGAGAACACTGAAGCTTTCTTT.

This clone was seen a few times. The V call is TRBV2, the J call TRBJ1-5; 9 bases are a match to TRBD1. Germline trimming cut 8 bases from V and 5 bases from J; bases unmatched to any gene: 7. The CDR3 runs 14 residues. Germline V CDR1 and CDR2: SNHLY, FYNNEI. The CDR3 coding sequence is TGTGCCAGCTGGGGGACAGGGCGGGATCAGCCCCAGCATTTT. This codes for CASWGTGRDQPQHF.

In this sample, this clone turned up a few times. This sequence joins TRBV9 and TRBJ1-1; D perhaps matches TRBD1 (5 bases). CDR1 and CDR2 from the germline V gene are SGDLS and YYNGEE. This CDR3 contains 14 residues. The V end was cut by 0 bases, the J end by 5 bases, with 11 bases between. DNA of the CDR3: TGTGCCAGCAGCGTAGACGGGGGGAGGACTGAAGCTTTCTTT. Translation gives CASSVDGGRTEAFF.

This chain links TRBV24-1 with TRBJ2-3, with TRBD2 identical over 7 bases. CDR3 length: 14 residues. Per the germline V gene, CDR1 is KGHDR and CDR2 is SFDVKD. Unmatched junction bases numbered 2, after V lost 5 bases and J lost 1 base. The CDR3 loop reads CATSAAGGTDTQYF. The CDR3 nucleotides read TGTGCCACCAGTGCTGCGGGGGGCACAGATACGCAGTATTTT.

This chain connects TRBV9 to TRBJ1-2, with TRBD1 matching over 7 bases. This CDR3 has 14 residues. In germline, CDR1 is SGDLS, CDR2 YYNGEE. With V trimmed by 4 bases and J by 4 bases, 7 bases remained unmatched. This CDR3 reads CASSPRQGTYGYTF. The DNA of the CDR3 is TGTGCCAGCAGCCCTAGACAGGGCACCTATGGCTACACCTTC.

The V call is TRBV5-1, the J call TRBJ1-1; D not certain. This CDR3 region has 15 residues. V lost 1 base, J lost 1 base, and 11 bases lay in between. Germline assignment: CDR1 SGHRS and CDR2 YFSETQ. The CDR3 nucleotides read TGCGCCAGCAGCTTGAGCCTCACCCCGAACACTGAAGCTTTCTTT. Amino acid sequence: CASSLSLTPNTEAFF.

The gene calls are TRBV30 and TRBJ1-4, with D possibly TRBD1 on 5 matching bases. V was shortened by 0 bases and J by 0 bases, with 11 bases between the two germline ends. CDR1 is GTSNPN, CDR2 SVGIG, per germline (reference sequence). The CDR3 totals 16 residues. CDR3 in DNA: TGTGCCTGGAGTGTACTCTTGGGGCCAACTAATGAAAAACTGTTTTTT. Translated, it gives CAWSVLLGPTNEKLFF.

V usage is TRBV7-6 and J usage is TRBJ1-5; D gene uncertain. Between the trimmed V and J ends, which lost 1 base and 0 bases, there was a span of 10 bases. This CDR3 has 16 residues. Germline V lookup: CDR1 SGHVS, CDR2 FNYEAQ. CDR3 sequence (DNA): TGTGCCAGCAGCTTAGGTTATGGGAGTAGCAATCAGCCCCAGCATTTT. Translating gives CASSLGYGSSNQPQHF.

The rearrangement links TRBV30 to TRBJ1-1, with D unclear. V dropped 3 bases and J dropped 0 bases, with 8 bases sitting between them. The CDR3 runs 13 residues. Germline V CDR1 and CDR2: GTSNPN, SVGIG (reference sequence). This CDR3 is CAWRAYVNTEAFF. The CDR3 DNA reads as TGTGCCTGGAGAGCCTACGTGAACACTGAAGCTTTCTTT. Full variable domain (missing parts from reference TRBV30 and TRBJ1-1): SQTIHQWPATLVQPVGSPLSLECTVEGTSNPNLYWYRQAAGRGLQLLFYSVGIGQISSEVPQNLSASRPQDRQFILSSKKLLLSDSGFYLCAWRAYVNTEAFFGQGTRLTVV.

The CDR3: CASRQTGGNNQPQHF. In nucleotides, the CDR3 is TGTGCCAGCAGGCAGACAGGGGGAAACAATCAGCCCCAGCATTTT. This chain links TRBV6-5 with TRBJ1-5; 9 nucleotides line up with TRBD1. The CDR3 is 15 residues long. The V gene's germline CDR1 is MNHEY and CDR2 SVGAGI. Trimming took 6 bases from V and 3 from J; bases not matched to a gene: 6.

The J gene is TRBJ1-6, the V gene TRBV21-1; TRBD1, the D gene given by the table, was not confirmed from the DNA. TRBV21-1 is a listed pseudogene. This CDR3 is built from 13 residues. The CDR3 DNA is TGTGCCAGCAAGGGACAGGACAATTCACCCCTCCACTTT. This sequence encodes CASKGQDNSPLHF.

This sequence joins TRBV10-2 and TRBJ1-6; TRBD1 matches 7 bases. In germline, CDR1 is WSHSY, CDR2 SAAADI. The CDR3 extends over 14 amino acids. V trimming: 4 bases; J trimming: 7 bases; junction bases outside the gene matches: 4. The CDR3 loop reads CASSGSGGNSPLHF. The CDR3 bases are TGCGCCAGCAGTGGTTCAGGGGGGAATTCACCCCTCCACTTT.

The V gene is TRBV11-3, the J gene TRBJ2-2; D gene ambiguous. This CDR3 is 17 amino acids long. Trimming shortened V by 5 bases and J by 1 base, and 17 bases separated the two germline ends. From germline, CDR1 is SGHNT and CDR2 YENEEA. CDR3 sequence (DNA): TGTGCCAGCAGCCCGGAATCAGCCGCGGAGAACACCGGGGAGCTGTTTTTT. Translation gives CASSPESAAENTGELFF.